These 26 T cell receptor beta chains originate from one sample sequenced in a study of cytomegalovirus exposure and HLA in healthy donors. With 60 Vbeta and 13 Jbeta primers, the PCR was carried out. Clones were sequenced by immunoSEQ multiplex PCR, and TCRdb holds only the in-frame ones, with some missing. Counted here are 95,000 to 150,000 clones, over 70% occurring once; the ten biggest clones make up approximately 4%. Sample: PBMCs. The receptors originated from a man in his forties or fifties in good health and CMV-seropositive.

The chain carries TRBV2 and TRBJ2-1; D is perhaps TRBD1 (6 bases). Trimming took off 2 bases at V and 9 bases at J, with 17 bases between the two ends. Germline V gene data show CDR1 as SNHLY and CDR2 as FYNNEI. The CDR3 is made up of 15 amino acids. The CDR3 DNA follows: TGTGCCAGCAGTGAATCCGGTTTCAGGGGCTCTGAGCAGTTCTTC. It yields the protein CASSESGFRGSEQFF.

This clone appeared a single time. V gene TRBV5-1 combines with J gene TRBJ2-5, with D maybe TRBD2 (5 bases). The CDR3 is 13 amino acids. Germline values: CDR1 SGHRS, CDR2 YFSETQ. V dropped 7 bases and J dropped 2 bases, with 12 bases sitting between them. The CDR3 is CASFAGVQETQYF. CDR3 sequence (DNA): TGCGCCAGCTTCGCCGGGGTTCAAGAGACCCAGTACTTC.

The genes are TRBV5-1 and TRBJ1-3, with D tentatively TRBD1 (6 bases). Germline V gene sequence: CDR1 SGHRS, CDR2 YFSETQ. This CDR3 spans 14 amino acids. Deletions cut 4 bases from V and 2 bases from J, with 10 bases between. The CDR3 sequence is CASSLDSTGNTIYF. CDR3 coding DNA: TGCGCCAGCAGCCTGGACAGCACTGGAAACACCATATATTTT.

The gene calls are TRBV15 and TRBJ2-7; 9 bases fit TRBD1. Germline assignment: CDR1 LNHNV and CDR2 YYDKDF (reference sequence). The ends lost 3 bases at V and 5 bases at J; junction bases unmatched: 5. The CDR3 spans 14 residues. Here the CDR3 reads CATSSGTGHHEQYF. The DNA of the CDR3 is TGTGCCACCAGCAGCGGGACAGGGCATCACGAGCAGTACTTC.

The CDR3 here is CACPGQPFSGNTIYF. The CDR3 nucleotides are TGTGCCTGTCCGGGACAGCCATTCTCTGGAAACACCATATATTTT. The chain is built from TRBV30 and TRBJ1-3; 7 positions agree with TRBD1. The V gene end was trimmed by 6 bases and the J gene end by 0 bases; junction bases not matched to a gene: 8. This CDR3 has 15 residues. Germline-derived CDR1 and CDR2 are GTSNPN and SVGIG (reference sequence).

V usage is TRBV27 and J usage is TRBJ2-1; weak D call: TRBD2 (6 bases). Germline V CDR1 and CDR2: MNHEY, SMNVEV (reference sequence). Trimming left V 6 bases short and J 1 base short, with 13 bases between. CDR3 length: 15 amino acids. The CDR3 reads CASSPGTPSYNEQFF. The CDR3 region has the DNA TGTGCCAGCAGCCCCGGGACTCCGTCCTACAATGAGCAGTTCTTC.

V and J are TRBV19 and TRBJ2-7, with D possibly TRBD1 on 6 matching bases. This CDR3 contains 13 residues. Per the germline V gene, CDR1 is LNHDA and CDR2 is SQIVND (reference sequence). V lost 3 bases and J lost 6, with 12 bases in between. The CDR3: CASSIARDTEQYF. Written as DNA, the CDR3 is TGTGCCAGTAGTATTGCCAGGGACACCGAGCAGTACTTC.

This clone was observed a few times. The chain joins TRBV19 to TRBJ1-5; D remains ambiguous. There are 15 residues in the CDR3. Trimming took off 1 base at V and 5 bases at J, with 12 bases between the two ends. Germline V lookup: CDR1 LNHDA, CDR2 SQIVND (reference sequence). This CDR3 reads CASSIGAARDQPQHF. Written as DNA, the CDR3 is TGTGCCAGTAGTATAGGAGCGGCAAGGGATCAGCCCCAGCATTTT.

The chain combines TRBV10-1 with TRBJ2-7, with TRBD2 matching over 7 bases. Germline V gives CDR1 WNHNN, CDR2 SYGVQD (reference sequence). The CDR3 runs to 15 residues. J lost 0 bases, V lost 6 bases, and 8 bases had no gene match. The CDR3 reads CASSLTSFFSYEQYF. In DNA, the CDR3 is TGCGCCAGCAGCCTGACTAGCTTCTTCTCCTACGAGCAGTACTTC.

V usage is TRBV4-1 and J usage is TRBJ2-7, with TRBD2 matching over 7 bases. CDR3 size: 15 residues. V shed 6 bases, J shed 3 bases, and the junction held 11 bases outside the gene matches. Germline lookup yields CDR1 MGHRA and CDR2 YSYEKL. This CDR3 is CASRPQLASVYEQYF. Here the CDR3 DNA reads TGCGCCAGCAGGCCCCAACTAGCGTCGGTCTACGAGCAGTACTTC.

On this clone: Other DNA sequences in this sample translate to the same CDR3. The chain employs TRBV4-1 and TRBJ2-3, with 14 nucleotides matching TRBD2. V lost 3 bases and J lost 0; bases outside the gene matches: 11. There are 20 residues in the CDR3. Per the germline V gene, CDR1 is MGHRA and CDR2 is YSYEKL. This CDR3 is CASSHLGLAGGPRSTDTQYF. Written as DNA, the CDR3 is TGCGCCAGCAGCCACCTCGGACTAGCGGGAGGACCTAGGAGCACAGATACGCAGTATTTT.

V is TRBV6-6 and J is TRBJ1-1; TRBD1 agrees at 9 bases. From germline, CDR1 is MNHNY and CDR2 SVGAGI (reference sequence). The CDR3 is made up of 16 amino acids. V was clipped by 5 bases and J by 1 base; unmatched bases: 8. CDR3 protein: CASSRGQGAGNTEAFF. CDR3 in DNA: TGTGCCAGCAGTCGGGGACAGGGCGCGGGGAACACTGAAGCTTTCTTT.

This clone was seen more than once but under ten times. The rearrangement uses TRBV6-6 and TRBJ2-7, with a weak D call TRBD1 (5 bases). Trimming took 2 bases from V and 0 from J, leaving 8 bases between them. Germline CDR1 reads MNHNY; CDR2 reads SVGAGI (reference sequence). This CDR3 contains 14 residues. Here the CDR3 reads CASSYDSFSYEQYF. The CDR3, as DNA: TGTGCCAGCAGTTACGACAGCTTCTCCTACGAGCAGTACTTC.

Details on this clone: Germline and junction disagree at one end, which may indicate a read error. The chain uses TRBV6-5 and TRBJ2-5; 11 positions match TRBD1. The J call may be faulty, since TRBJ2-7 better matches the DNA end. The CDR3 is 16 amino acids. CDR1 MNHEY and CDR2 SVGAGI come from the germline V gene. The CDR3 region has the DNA TGTGCCAGCAGATACTTAGCCGGGACAGGGGGCTACGAGCAGTACTTC. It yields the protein CASRYLAGTGGYEQYF.

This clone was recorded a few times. The CDR3 loop reads CASSEEGTSGGRQYF. The CDR3 DNA sequence: TGTGCCAGCAGTGAAGAAGGGACTAGCGGGGGGAGGCAGTACTTC. This rearrangement joins TRBV6-1 to TRBJ2-7; 15 bases are a match to TRBD2. Looked up from germline, CDR1 is MNHNS and CDR2 is SASEGT. CDR3 length equals 15 residues. V was pared by 1 base and J by 9 bases, with 4 bases of the junction left unmatched.

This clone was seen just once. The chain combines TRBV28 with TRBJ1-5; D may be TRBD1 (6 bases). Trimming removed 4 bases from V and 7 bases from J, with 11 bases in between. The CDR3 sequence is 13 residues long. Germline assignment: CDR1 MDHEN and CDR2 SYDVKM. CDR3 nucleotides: TGTGCCAGCAGTTCCCTCAGGGGCCAGCCCCAGCATTTT. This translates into CASSSLRGQPQHF.

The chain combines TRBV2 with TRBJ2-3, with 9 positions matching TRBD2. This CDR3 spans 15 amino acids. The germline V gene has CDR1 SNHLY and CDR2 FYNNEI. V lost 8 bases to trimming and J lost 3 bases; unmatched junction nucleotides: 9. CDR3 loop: CASGVLSGGTDTQYF. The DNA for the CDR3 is TGTGCCAGCGGTGTCCTTAGCGGGGGAACAGATACGCAGTATTTT.

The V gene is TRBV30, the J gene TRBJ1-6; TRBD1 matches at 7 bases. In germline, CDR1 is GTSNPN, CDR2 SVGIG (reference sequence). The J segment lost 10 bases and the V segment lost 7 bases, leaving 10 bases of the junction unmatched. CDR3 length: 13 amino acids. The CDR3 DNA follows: TGTGCCTTGTTCCGGGACAGAGGATCACCCCTCCACTTT. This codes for CALFRDRGSPLHF.

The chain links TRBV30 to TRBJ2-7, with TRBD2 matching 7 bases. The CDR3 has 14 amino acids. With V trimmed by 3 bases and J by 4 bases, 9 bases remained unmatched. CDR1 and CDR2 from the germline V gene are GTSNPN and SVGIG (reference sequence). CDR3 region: CAWSLGLNSYEQYF. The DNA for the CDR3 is TGTGCCTGGAGCCTGGGACTAAATAGTTACGAGCAGTACTTC.

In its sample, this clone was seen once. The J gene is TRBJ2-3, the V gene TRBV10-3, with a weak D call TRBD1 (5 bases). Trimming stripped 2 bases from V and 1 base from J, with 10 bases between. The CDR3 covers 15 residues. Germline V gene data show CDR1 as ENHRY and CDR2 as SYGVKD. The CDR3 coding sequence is TGTGCCATCAGTGAGGGACACAGCGGCACAGATACGCAGTATTTT. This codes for CAISEGHSGTDTQYF.

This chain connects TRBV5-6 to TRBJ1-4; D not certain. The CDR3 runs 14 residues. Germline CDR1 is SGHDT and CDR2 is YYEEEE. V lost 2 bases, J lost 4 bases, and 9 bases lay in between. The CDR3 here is CASSLMPSNEKLFF. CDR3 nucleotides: TGTGCCAGCAGCTTAATGCCGAGTAATGAAAAACTGTTTTTT.

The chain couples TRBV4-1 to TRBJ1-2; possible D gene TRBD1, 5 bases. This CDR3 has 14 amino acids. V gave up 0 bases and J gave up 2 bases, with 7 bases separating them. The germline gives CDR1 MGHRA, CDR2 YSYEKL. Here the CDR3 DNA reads TGCGCCAGCAGCCAAGAGACAGTAAACTATGGCTACACCTTC. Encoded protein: CASSQETVNYGYTF.

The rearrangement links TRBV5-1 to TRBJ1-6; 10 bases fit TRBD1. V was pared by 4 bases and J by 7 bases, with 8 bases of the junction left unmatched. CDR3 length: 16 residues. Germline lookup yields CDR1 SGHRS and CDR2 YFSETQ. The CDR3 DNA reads TGCGCCAGCAGCACTGGGACAGGGGCCACCAATTCACCCCTCCACTTT. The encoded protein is CASSTGTGATNSPLHF.

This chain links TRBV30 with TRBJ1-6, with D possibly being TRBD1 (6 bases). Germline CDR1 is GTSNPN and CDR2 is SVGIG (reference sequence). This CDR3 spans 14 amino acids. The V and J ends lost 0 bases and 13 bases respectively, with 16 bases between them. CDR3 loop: CAWSVRTGRAPLHF. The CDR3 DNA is TGTGCCTGGAGTGTACGAACAGGGAGGGCCCCCCTCCACTTT.

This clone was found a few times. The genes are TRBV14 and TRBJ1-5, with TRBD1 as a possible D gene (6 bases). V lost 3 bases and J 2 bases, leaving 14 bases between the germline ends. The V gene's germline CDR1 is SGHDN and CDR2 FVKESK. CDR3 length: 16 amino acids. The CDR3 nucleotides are TGTGCCAGCAGCCACCTGGGAGGGGGGCGCAATCAGCCCCAGCATTTT. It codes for CASSHLGGGRNQPQHF. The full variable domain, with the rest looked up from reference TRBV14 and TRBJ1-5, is EAGVTQFPSHSVIEKGQTVTLRCDPISGHDNLYWYRRVMGKEIKFLLHFVKESKQDESGMPNNRFLAERTGGTYSTLKVQPAELEDSGVYFCASSHLGGGRNQPQHFGDGTRLSIL.

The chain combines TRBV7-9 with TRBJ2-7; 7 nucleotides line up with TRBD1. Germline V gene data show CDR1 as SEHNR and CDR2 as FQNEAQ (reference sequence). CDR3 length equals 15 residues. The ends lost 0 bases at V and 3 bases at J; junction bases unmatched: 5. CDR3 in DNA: TGTGCCAGCAGCTTAGCGCTCGGGACAGACTACGAGCAGTACTTC. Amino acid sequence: CASSLALGTDYEQYF. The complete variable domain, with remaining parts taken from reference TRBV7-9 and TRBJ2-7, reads DTGVSQNPRHKITKRGQNVTFRCDPISEHNRLYWYRQTLGQGPEFLTYFQNEAQLEKSRLLSDRFSAERPKGSFSTLEIQRTEQGDSAMYLCASSLALGTDYEQYFGPGTRLTVT.